One sample yielded the 18 T cell receptor beta chains listed below, sequenced in a study of blood T cells in healthy people across ages. For the second PCR, which ran for roughly 7 to 11 cycles, a sample-barcoded 5' primer and a J-beta primer mix were used. Each CDR3 protein gets one entry after TCRdb re-called the 5' RACE reads with MiXCR. Of approximately 1.5 million distinct CDR3 sequences in the sample, about 31% were seen once. The sample comprised blood. The receptors derive from a woman in her 30s in good health.

This clonotype was recorded a few times. The gene calls are TRBV20-1 and TRBJ2-4; D may be TRBD1 (6 bases). The CDR3 totals 15 residues. Trimming cost V 2 bases and J 2 bases, with 13 bases left between them. The germline CDR1 and CDR2 sequences are DFQATT and SNEGSKA (reference sequence). CDR3 DNA sequence: TGCAGTGCTAGATCCCCCGACAGGTCCAAAAACATTCAGTACTTC. It yields the protein CSARSPDRSKNIQYF.

The rearrangement uses TRBV20-1 and TRBJ2-3; the D gene is possibly TRBD2 (6 bases). The CDR3 sequence is 16 residues long. The germline V gene has CDR1 DFQATT and CDR2 SNEGSKA (reference sequence). V was trimmed by 6 bases and J by 0 bases, leaving 19 bases between them. The DNA for the CDR3 is TGCAGTGCCACCCAGGGTCGCGGGATCAGCACAGATACGCAGTATTTT. Its translation: CSATQGRGISTDTQYF.

The chain couples TRBV7-2 to TRBJ2-1, with D perhaps TRBD1 (6 bases). CDR1 is SGHTA and CDR2 is FQGNSA in the germline V gene. The CDR3 loop spans 13 amino acids. The V end was cut by 5 bases, the J end by 10 bases, with 15 bases between. DNA for the CDR3: TGTGCCAGCAGCCCCCAAGGGGGTGGCGAGCAGTTCTTC. Its protein is CASSPQGGGEQFF.

This clonotype was seen more than once but under ten times. A junction boundary mismatches the germline segment, possibly from a read error. The genes are TRBV3-1 and TRBJ1-2; 7 bases align to TRBD1. CDR1 is LGHDT, CDR2 YNNKEL, per germline (reference sequence). The CDR3 loop spans 15 amino acids. The CDR3 sequence is CASSQVGTANNGYTF. The CDR3 coding sequence is TGTGCCAGCAGCCAAGTAGGGACAGCTAACAATGGCTACACCTTC.

The V call is TRBV24-1, the J call TRBJ2-1; TRBD2 aligns across 11 bases. This CDR3 is built from 19 residues. V lost 4 bases, J lost 4 bases, and 14 bases stayed unmatched. Germline V gene data show CDR1 as KGHDR and CDR2 as SFDVKD. This CDR3 is CATSDHGLAGPSLYNEQFF. Here the CDR3 DNA reads TGTGCCACCAGTGACCACGGACTAGCGGGCCCCAGTCTTTACAATGAGCAGTTCTTC.

This clonotype was seen only once. The J gene is TRBJ2-5, the V gene TRBV10-2; D is possibly TRBD1 or TRBD2 (5 bases each). The J call is uncertain, as TRBJ2-7 better fits the DNA end. Germline V lookup: CDR1 WSHSY, CDR2 SAAADI. The CDR3 covers 15 residues. DNA for the CDR3: TGCGCCATCCGGGGAAGGGCAGGGACGTACTACGAGCAGTACTTC. Translation gives CAIRGRAGTYYEQYF.

This clonotype showed up just a few times. V gene TRBV4-2 combines with J gene TRBJ1-4, with D unresolved. V lost 0 bases and J 14 bases, leaving 10 bases between the germline ends. Germline V gene sequence: CDR1 LGHNA, CDR2 YNFKEQ. CDR3 length equals 12 residues. Here the CDR3 reads CASSQDSSDLFF. CDR3 DNA sequence: TGTGCCAGCAGCCAAGACTCGAGTGACCTGTTTTTT.

The sample holds a few counts of this clonotype. CDR3 in DNA: TGTGCCAGCAGTCCACCGGGACTAGCGGCCCGCACAGATACGCAGTATTTT. This codes for CASSPPGLAARTDTQYF. J is TRBJ2-3 and V is TRBV28; 11 nucleotides match TRBD2. J gave up 1 base and V 5 bases, and 8 bases lay outside the gene matches. The CDR3 contains 17 residues. Germline loops: CDR1 MDHEN, CDR2 SYDVKM.

About this clonotype: The junction departs from germline at one end; a sequencing error may be responsible. The J gene is TRBJ2-7, the V gene TRBV20-1, with a possible D match to TRBD1 (6 bases). The germline gives CDR1 DFQATT, CDR2 SNEGSKA (reference sequence). The CDR3 covers 12 residues. DNA for the CDR3: TGCGGTGCTCTCGCCCCAGGGGACGAGCAGTACTTC. Its translation is CGALAPGDEQYF.

V gene TRBV6-2 or TRBV6-3 combines with J gene TRBJ1-4, with 8 bases fitting TRBD1. Germline V gives CDR1 MNHEY, CDR2 SVGEGT. The CDR3 covers 20 residues. The junction had 14 bases not matched to a gene; V was cut back by 2 bases and J by 0 bases. CDR3 region: CASSYPLGGQASATNEKLFF. In DNA form, the CDR3 reads TGTGCCAGCAGTTACCCCTTGGGGGGACAGGCGAGTGCAACTAATGAAAAACTGTTTTTT.

This clonotype appeared a few times. The chain recombines TRBV10-3 with TRBJ2-3; TRBD2 is a possible D gene (6 bases). Per germline, CDR1 ENHRY and CDR2 SYGVKD. Trimming removed 3 bases at V and 6 bases at J, with 13 bases between. This CDR3 has 14 amino acids. CDR3 in amino acids: CAISDRGLSDTQYF. The CDR3 nucleotides are TGTGCCATCAGTGATCGGGGGTTGTCGGATACGCAGTATTTT.

This chain links TRBV18 with TRBJ1-1; D possibly corresponds to TRBD1 (6 bases). CDR1 KGHSH and CDR2 LQKENI come from the germline V gene. This CDR3 comprises 16 residues. V dropped 3 bases and J dropped 0 bases, with 14 bases sitting between them. In DNA, the CDR3 is TGTGCCAGCTCACCTGATAGGACAGTCTTGAACACTGAAGCTTTCTTT. This sequence encodes CASSPDRTVLNTEAFF.

As concerns this clonotype: Compared with germline, one end of the junction differs, possibly owing to a read error. The chain is built from TRBV7-9 and TRBJ2-7; possibly TRBD2 for D (6 bases). The CDR3 length is 17 residues. Germline V lookup: CDR1 SEHNR, CDR2 FQNEAQ (reference sequence). CDR3 in DNA: TGTGCCAGCAGCTTATTAGCTGGCGGCGGGGTCTCCTACGAACAGTACTTC. Amino acid sequence: CASSLLAGGGVSYEQYF. Full variable domain (rest looked up from reference TRBV7-9 and TRBJ2-7): DTGVSQNPRHKITKRGQNVTFRCDPISEHNRLYWYRQTLGQGPEFLTYFQNEAQLEKSRLLSDRFSAERPKGSFSTLEIQRTEQGDSAMYLCASSLLAGGGVSYEQYFGPGTRLTVT.

The chain joins TRBV20-1 to TRBJ2-6; 9 positions match TRBD1. CDR1 is DFQATT, CDR2 SNEGSKA, per germline (reference sequence). This CDR3 is built from 19 residues. V shed 1 base and J 2 bases; nucleotides not matched to a gene: 12. The CDR3 coding sequence is TGCAGTGCTAGAGGAGGGGAACCGGGACAGGGAGCTGGGGCCAACGTCCTGACTTTC. Encoded protein: CSARGGEPGQGAGANVLTF.

The chain recombines TRBV20-1 with TRBJ2-7; TRBD2 matches at 8 bases. The V and J ends lost 2 bases and 6 bases, in that order; junction bases with no gene match: 9. The CDR3 has 14 residues. The germline gives CDR1 DFQATT, CDR2 SNEGSKA (reference sequence). In DNA form, the CDR3 reads TGCAGTGCTAGACTGCGGGGGGCCCTGGGCGAGCAGTACTTC. Its translation is CSARLRGALGEQYF.

This rearrangement joins TRBV20-1 to TRBJ2-7, with D perhaps TRBD2 (5 bases). Germline lookup yields CDR1 DFQATT and CDR2 SNEGSKA (reference sequence). The CDR3 is 15 residues long. The ends were cut back, 0 bases at V and 6 bases at J, with 18 bases in the middle. This CDR3 is CSARDGEGTLGEQYF. In DNA, the CDR3 is TGCAGTGCTAGAGATGGTGAGGGAACCCTCGGCGAGCAGTACTTC.

Ten or more counts support this clonotype. The V call is TRBV4-1, the J call TRBJ1-2, with a tentative D call TRBD1 (6 bases). Trimming removed 0 bases from V and 8 bases from J, with 25 bases in between. This CDR3 has 18 amino acids. CDR1 is MGHRA, CDR2 YSYEKL, per germline. The CDR3 sequence: CASSQDHSPSGGWKGYTF. The CDR3 nucleotides read TGCGCCAGCAGCCAAGATCATAGTCCATCGGGGGGCTGGAAGGGCTACACCTTC.

The sample holds a few counts of this clonotype. V gene TRBV5-1 combines with J gene TRBJ1-1; TRBD1 is a possible D gene (6 bases). The length of the CDR3 is 14 residues. CDR1 and CDR2 (germline): SGHRS, YFSETQ. The V and J ends lost 1 base and 5 bases respectively, with 12 bases between them. The DNA for the CDR3 is TGCGCCAGCAGCTTGACCCCCGGGACAACTGAAGCTTTCTTT. This codes for CASSLTPGTTEAFF.